This is a list of T cell receptor beta chains from one sample in a study of glioma-infiltrating T cells after dendritic cell vaccination. Sequencing used immunoSEQ multiplex PCR; TCRdb keeps in-frame clones, though not all of them. The repertoire has 50,000 to 75,000 clones, more than 75% of them found once; the top ten carry 9%. The material sequenced was blood, taken after dendritic cell vaccination. Receptors originate from a human donor with glioblastoma. Each CDR3 is given with its conserved first and last residue. The order of the fields is J gene, V gene, D gene, clone size, CDR3 DNA, CDR3 protein. A D gene is named only where the DNA matches it firmly. The size entry is marked missing in some rows and otherwise reads once, few, many or a size class.

J gene: TRBJ1-1
V gene: TRBV18
D gene: .
clone size: .
CDR3 DNA: TGTGCCAGCTCACGCCCCGAAGAGGGACATGAAGCTTTCTTT
CDR3 protein: CASSRPEEGHEAFF

J gene: TRBJ2-5
V gene: TRBV6-1
D gene: TRBD2
clone size: .
CDR3 DNA: TGTGCCAGCAGTGAAGGACTAGCGGGGAGCGAGACCCAGTACTTC
CDR3 protein: CASSEGLAGSETQYF

J gene: TRBJ2-7
V gene: TRBV29-1
D gene: .
clone size: .
CDR3 DNA: TGCAGCGTTGACTCGGGGGATAATCCCTACGAGCAGTACTTC
CDR3 protein: CSVDSGDNPYEQYF

J gene: TRBJ2-4
V gene: TRBV9
D gene: .
clone size: once
CDR3 DNA: TGTGCCAGCAGCGGGCACGACAGGACCTTCCACTTC
CDR3 protein: CASSGHDRTFHF

J gene: TRBJ1-6
V gene: TRBV5-6
D gene: TRBD1
clone size: .
CDR3 DNA: TGTGCCAGCAGCAGCGGACAGGGGAAGGTCGGGGCACCCCTCCACTTT
CDR3 protein: CASSSGQGKVGAPLHF

J gene: TRBJ1-1
V gene: TRBV29-1
D gene: TRBD1
clone size: .
CDR3 DNA: TGCAGCGTTGAGGGACAGGGGTCCACTGAAGCTTTCTTT
CDR3 protein: CSVEGQGSTEAFF

J gene: TRBJ2-7
V gene: TRBV11-2
D gene: .
clone size: .
CDR3 DNA: TGTGCCAGCAGCTTAGATGTTTTCCCCCTTTTCCCCTACGAGCAGTACTTC
CDR3 protein: CASSLDVFPLFPYEQYF

J gene: TRBJ2-3
V gene: TRBV7-2
D gene: TRBD2
clone size: .
CDR3 DNA: TGTGCCAGCAGCCTCCTGACTGGGAGGGGCACAGATACGCAGTATTTT
CDR3 protein: CASSLLTGRGTDTQYF

J gene: TRBJ1-6
V gene: TRBV10-3
D gene: .
clone size: .
CDR3 DNA: TGTGCCATCAGTGAGTCAGCTTCACCCCTCCACTTT
CDR3 protein: CAISESASPLHF

J gene: TRBJ1-3
V gene: TRBV9
D gene: TRBD1
clone size: .
CDR3 DNA: TGTGCCAGCAGCGCCGGAACTCAGGGGGCGAGAAACACCATATATTTT
CDR3 protein: CASSAGTQGARNTIYF

J gene: TRBJ2-7
V gene: TRBV28
D gene: .
clone size: .
CDR3 DNA: TGTGCCAGCAGCCTCGACAGGGAGCAGTACTTC
CDR3 protein: CASSLDREQYF

J gene: TRBJ2-5
V gene: TRBV11-2
D gene: .
clone size: .
CDR3 DNA: TGTGCCAGCAGCTCAACAGATTACCAAGAGACCCAGTACTTC
CDR3 protein: CASSSTDYQETQYF

J gene: TRBJ2-3
V gene: TRBV7-2
D gene: TRBD2
clone size: few
CDR3 DNA: TGTGCCAGCAGCTTAGAGGCGGGGGGGGCAGATACGCAGTATTTT
CDR3 protein: CASSLEAGGADTQYF

J gene: TRBJ2-2
V gene: TRBV7-9
D gene: TRBD1
clone size: .
CDR3 DNA: TGTGCCAGCAGCCCGCGCAGGAGGGACAGGGGGTACACCGGGGAGCTGTTTTTT
CDR3 protein: CASSPRRRDRGYTGELFF

J gene: TRBJ2-3
V gene: TRBV7-7
D gene: TRBD1
clone size: few
CDR3 DNA: TGTGCTAGCAGCTTAGCAGGGACAGGCACAGATACGCAGTATTTT
CDR3 protein: CASSLAGTGTDTQYF

J gene: TRBJ1-2
V gene: TRBV9
D gene: TRBD1
clone size: .
CDR3 DNA: TGTGCCAGCAGCTCCGGACAGGGCCATGGCTACACCTTC
CDR3 protein: CASSSGQGHGYTF

J gene: TRBJ2-7
V gene: TRBV10-1
D gene: .
clone size: .
CDR3 DNA: TGCGCCAGCAGTGAGGGGCCAGGGGCCTACGAGCAGTACTTC
CDR3 protein: CASSEGPGAYEQYF

J gene: TRBJ2-7
V gene: TRBV5-3
D gene: .
clone size: .
CDR3 DNA: TGTGCCAGAAGCTTGGCGGCCGGGGGGCCCACCTACGAGCAGTACTTC
CDR3 protein: CARSLAAGGPTYEQYF

J gene: TRBJ2-7
V gene: TRBV4-3
D gene: TRBD1
clone size: .
CDR3 DNA: TGCGCCAGCAGCCAAGAAACAGGGGGCGAGCAGTACTTC
CDR3 protein: CASSQETGGEQYF

J gene: TRBJ2-7
V gene: TRBV7-8
D gene: .
clone size: .
CDR3 DNA: TGTGCCAGCAGCTTCGAGGAGACGGGCTCCTACGAGCAGTACTTC
CDR3 protein: CASSFEETGSYEQYF

J gene: TRBJ1-4
V gene: TRBV7-2
D gene: TRBD1
clone size: .
CDR3 DNA: TGTGCCAGCAGCGTTACAGGGGGCGGCGGTGAAAAACTGTTTTTT
CDR3 protein: CASSVTGGGGEKLFF

J gene: TRBJ2-1
V gene: TRBV29-1
D gene: TRBD2
clone size: .
CDR3 DNA: TGCAGCGTTTGGGGACTAGCGGGGGGGAGCTCCTACAATGAGCAGTTCTTC
CDR3 protein: CSVWGLAGGSSYNEQFF

J gene: TRBJ2-1
V gene: TRBV19
D gene: TRBD1
clone size: .
CDR3 DNA: TGTGCCAGTAGTACGGACAGGGCTAGGGGGCAGTTCTTC
CDR3 protein: CASSTDRARGQFF

J gene: TRBJ1-2
V gene: TRBV15
D gene: .
clone size: .
CDR3 DNA: TGTGCCACCAGCAGGTCTAAAGGGGCCGGGTATGGCTACACCTTC
CDR3 protein: CATSRSKGAGYGYTF

J gene: TRBJ2-7
V gene: TRBV9
D gene: TRBD1
clone size: .
CDR3 DNA: TGTGCCAGCAGCCCCCACCCTGACAGGGGAAGCGAGCAGTACTTC
CDR3 protein: CASSPHPDRGSEQYF

J gene: TRBJ1-1
V gene: TRBV5-1
D gene: .
clone size: .
CDR3 DNA: TGCGCCAGCAGCTTGGATTTAGGGGAGGGAACTGAAGCTTTCTTT
CDR3 protein: CASSLDLGEGTEAFF

J gene: TRBJ2-5
V gene: TRBV5-1
D gene: .
clone size: .
CDR3 DNA: TGCGCCAGCAGCTTGGGGACAACCCAAGAGACCCAGTACTTC
CDR3 protein: CASSLGTTQETQYF

J gene: TRBJ1-2
V gene: TRBV9
D gene: .
clone size: .
CDR3 DNA: TGTGCCAGCAGCGTAGGGGGCAGGGTGTCGGATGGCTACACCTTC
CDR3 protein: CASSVGGRVSDGYTF

J gene: TRBJ1-2
V gene: TRBV29-1
D gene: .
clone size: .
CDR3 DNA: TGCAGCGAAAGAACAGGGCGCGGCTACACCTTC
CDR3 protein: CSERTGRGYTF

J gene: TRBJ2-1
V gene: TRBV27
D gene: TRBD2
clone size: .
CDR3 DNA: TGTGCCAGCAATCCAGGACTAGCGGGGTACAATGAGCAGTTCTTC
CDR3 protein: CASNPGLAGYNEQFF

J gene: TRBJ2-7
V gene: TRBV6-5
D gene: TRBD1
clone size: .
CDR3 DNA: TGTGCCAGCAGCCCCCGGGACAGATTCCCCGAGCAGTACTTC
CDR3 protein: CASSPRDRFPEQYF

J gene: TRBJ2-7
V gene: TRBV7-7
D gene: .
clone size: .
CDR3 DNA: TGTGCTAGCAGCCCTGGCTGGGGGGCCTACGAGCAGTACTTC
CDR3 protein: CASSPGWGAYEQYF

J gene: TRBJ1-3
V gene: TRBV28
D gene: .
clone size: once
CDR3 DNA: TGTGCCAGCAGAACAGGCTCTGGAAACACCATATATTTT
CDR3 protein: CASRTGSGNTIYF

J gene: TRBJ2-7
V gene: TRBV5-1
D gene: .
clone size: .
CDR3 DNA: TGCGCCAGCAGCTGGGGCTGGGGCGACACTACCTCCTACGAGCAGTACTTC
CDR3 protein: CASSWGWGDTTSYEQYF

J gene: TRBJ2-5
V gene: TRBV12-5
D gene: .
clone size: few
CDR3 DNA: TGTGCTAGTGGTTTGGGCACCGGGACACTCCGTCAAGAGACCCAGTACTTC
CDR3 protein: CASGLGTGTLRQETQYF

J gene: TRBJ2-2
V gene: TRBV11-1
D gene: .
clone size: .
CDR3 DNA: TGTGCCAGCAGCTCAGTTAACACCGGGGAGCTGTTTTTT
CDR3 protein: CASSSVNTGELFF

J gene: TRBJ2-5
V gene: TRBV7-2
D gene: TRBD1
clone size: few
CDR3 DNA: TGTGCCAGCAGCTTATCGGGCAGGGGGCTGTCAGAGACCCAGTACTTC
CDR3 protein: CASSLSGRGLSETQYF